The clone carrying this T cell receptor (beta chain) appeared a single time. Its matching antigen is unknown. Four subsets defined by CD45RA and CD27 were sorted after CD3, CD4, CD8 and live/dead staining. An equimolar mix of two oligonucleotides served as the beta constant-region primer for TRBC1 and TRBC2. TCRdb called the UMI-ligation and nested PCR reads again in MiXCR, with one record for every CDR3 protein. The profile covers 130,000 to 150,000 distinct CDR3 sequences, with about a sixth appearing a single time and about 0.13% taken by the ten largest. This record comes from a study of naive and memory T cell subsets. Notes on the study in general: Over 90% of naive TCR sequences appeared only once, unlike memory subsets.

CDR1 SGHTA and CDR2 FQGNSA come from the germline V gene. The CDR3 runs to 15 residues. Germline trimming cut 6 bases from V and 0 bases from J; bases unmatched to any gene: 5. The chain couples TRBV7-2 to TRBJ2-7, with 10 bases identical to TRBD2. This receptor was obtained from a human donor in good health. Sequencing was carried out using naive CD4+ T cells from blood. The CDR3, as DNA: TGTGCCAGCAGTCTGCTAGCGGGAGTCTCCTACGAGCAGTACTTC. It specifies CASSLLAGVSYEQYF.